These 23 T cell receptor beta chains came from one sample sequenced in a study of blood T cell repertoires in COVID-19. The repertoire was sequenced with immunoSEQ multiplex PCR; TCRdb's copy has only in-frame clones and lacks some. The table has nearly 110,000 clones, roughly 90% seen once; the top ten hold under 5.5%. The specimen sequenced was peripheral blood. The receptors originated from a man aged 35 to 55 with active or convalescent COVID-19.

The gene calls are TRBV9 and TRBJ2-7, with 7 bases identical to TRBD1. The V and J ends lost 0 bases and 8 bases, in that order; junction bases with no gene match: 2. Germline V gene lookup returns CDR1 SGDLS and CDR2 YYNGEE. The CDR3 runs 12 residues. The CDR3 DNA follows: TGTGCCAGCAGCGTAGAGGGGGCCCAGCAGTACTTC. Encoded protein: CASSVEGAQQYF.

Here the CDR3 DNA reads TGTGCCAGCAGGACTAGCCTCAACCCGGACGATGAGCAGTTCTTC. Protein sequence: CASRTSLNPDDEQFF. The chain employs TRBV28 and TRBJ2-1; TRBD2 matches 7 bases. The germline V gene has CDR1 MDHEN and CDR2 SYDVKM. The CDR3 runs 15 residues. V was pared by 6 bases and J by 8 bases, with 13 bases of the junction left unmatched. Supplemented by reference TRBV28 and TRBJ2-1, the full variable domain reads DVKVTQSSRYLVKRTGEKVFLECVQDMDHENMFWYRQDPGLGLRLIYFSYDVKMKEKGDIPEGYSVSREKKERFSLILESASTNQTSMYLCASRTSLNPDDEQFFGPGTRLTVL.

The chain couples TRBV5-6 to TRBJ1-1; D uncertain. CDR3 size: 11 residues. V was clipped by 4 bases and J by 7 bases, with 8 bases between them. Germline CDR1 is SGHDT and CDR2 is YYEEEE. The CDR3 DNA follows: TGTGCCAGCAGCATGACGGGTGAAGCTTTCTTT. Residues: CASSMTGEAFF.

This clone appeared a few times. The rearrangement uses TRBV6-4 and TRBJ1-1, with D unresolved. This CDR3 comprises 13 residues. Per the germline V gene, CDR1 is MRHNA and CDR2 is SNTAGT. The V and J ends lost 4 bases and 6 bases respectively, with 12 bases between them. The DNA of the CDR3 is TGTGCCAGCAGTGTGCGGGAATCGGCTGAAGCTTTCTTT. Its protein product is CASSVRESAEAFF.

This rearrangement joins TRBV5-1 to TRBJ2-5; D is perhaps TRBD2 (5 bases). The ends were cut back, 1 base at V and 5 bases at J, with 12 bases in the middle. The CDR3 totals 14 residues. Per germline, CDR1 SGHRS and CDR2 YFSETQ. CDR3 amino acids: CASSLTGSGETQYF. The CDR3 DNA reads TGCGCCAGCAGCTTGACGGGGTCGGGGGAGACCCAGTACTTC. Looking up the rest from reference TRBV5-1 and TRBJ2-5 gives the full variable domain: KAGVTQTPRYLIKTRGQQVTLSCSPISGHRSVSWYQQTPGQGLQFLFEYFSETQRNKGNFPGRFSGRQFSNSRSEMNVSTLELGDSALYLCASSLTGSGETQYFGPGTRLLVL.

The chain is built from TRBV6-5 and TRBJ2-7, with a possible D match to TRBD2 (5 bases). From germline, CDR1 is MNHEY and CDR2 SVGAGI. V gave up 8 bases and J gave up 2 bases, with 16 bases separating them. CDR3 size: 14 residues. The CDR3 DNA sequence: TGTGCCAGCTCAGTTTTTGGGAGAACCTACGAGCAGTACTTC. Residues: CASSVFGRTYEQYF.

CDR3 DNA sequence: TGTGCCACCAGTGATTTGGGACTCGGTCAGCCCCAGCATTTT. This encodes CATSDLGLGQPQHF. The chain is built from TRBV24-1 and TRBJ1-5; D is ambiguous. The CDR3 extends over 14 amino acids. V was trimmed by 0 bases and J by 6 bases, leaving 8 bases between them. From germline, CDR1 is KGHDR and CDR2 SFDVKD.

CDR3 nucleotides: TGTGCCAGCACCGCAGGGGAGGGAGCATACAATGAGCAGTTCTTC. Translated: CASTAGEGAYNEQFF. V usage is TRBV28 and J usage is TRBJ2-1; D perhaps matches TRBD2 (7 bases). Trimming left V 7 bases short and J 4 bases short, with 17 bases between. This CDR3 comprises 15 residues. The germline V gene encodes CDR1 MDHEN and CDR2 SYDVKM. Together with reference TRBV28 and TRBJ2-1, the CDR3 gives the full variable domain: DVKVTQSSRYLVKRTGEKVFLECVQDMDHENMFWYRQDPGLGLRLIYFSYDVKMKEKGDIPEGYSVSREKKERFSLILESASTNQTSMYLCASTAGEGAYNEQFFGPGTRLTVL.

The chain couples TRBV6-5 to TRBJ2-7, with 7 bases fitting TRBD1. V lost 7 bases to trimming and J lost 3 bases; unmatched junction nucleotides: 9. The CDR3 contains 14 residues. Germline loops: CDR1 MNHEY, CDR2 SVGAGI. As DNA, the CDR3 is TGTGCCAGCACCCAGAGGGACAGCTACTACGAGCAGTACTTC. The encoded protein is CASTQRDSYYEQYF.

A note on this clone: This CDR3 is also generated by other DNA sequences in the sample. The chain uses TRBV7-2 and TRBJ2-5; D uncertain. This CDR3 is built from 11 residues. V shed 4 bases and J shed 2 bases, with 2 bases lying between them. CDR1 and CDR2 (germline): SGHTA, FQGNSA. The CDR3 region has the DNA TGTGCCAGCAGCTCGCAAGAGACCCAGTACTTC. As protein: CASSSQETQYF.

The CDR3 nucleotides read TGCAGCGTAAAGCGGGACCCGAACTCCTACGAGCAGTACTTC. It yields the protein CSVKRDPNSYEQYF. V gene TRBV29-1 combines with J gene TRBJ2-7; 7 nucleotides line up with TRBD2. This CDR3 comprises 14 residues. Germline V gene data show CDR1 as SQVTM and CDR2 as ANQGSEA. V lost 6 bases and J lost 0; bases outside the gene matches: 8.

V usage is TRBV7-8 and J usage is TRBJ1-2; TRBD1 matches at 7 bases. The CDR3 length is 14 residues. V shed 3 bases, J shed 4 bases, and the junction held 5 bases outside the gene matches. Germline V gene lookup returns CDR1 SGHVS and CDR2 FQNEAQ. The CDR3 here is CASSFTRDSYGYTF. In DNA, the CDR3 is TGTGCCAGCAGCTTTACCCGGGACAGCTATGGCTACACCTTC.

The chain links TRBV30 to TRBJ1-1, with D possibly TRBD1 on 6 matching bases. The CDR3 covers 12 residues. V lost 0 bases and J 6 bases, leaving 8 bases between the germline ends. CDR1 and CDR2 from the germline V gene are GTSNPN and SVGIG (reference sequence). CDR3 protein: CAWSVSGAEAFF. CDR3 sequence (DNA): TGTGCCTGGAGTGTATCAGGGGCTGAAGCTTTCTTT.

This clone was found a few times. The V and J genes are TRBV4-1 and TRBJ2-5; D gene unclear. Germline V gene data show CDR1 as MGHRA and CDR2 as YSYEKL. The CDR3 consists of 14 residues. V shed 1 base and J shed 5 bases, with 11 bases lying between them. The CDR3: CASSQVVLSETQYF. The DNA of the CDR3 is TGCGCCAGCAGCCAAGTGGTCCTAAGTGAGACCCAGTACTTC.

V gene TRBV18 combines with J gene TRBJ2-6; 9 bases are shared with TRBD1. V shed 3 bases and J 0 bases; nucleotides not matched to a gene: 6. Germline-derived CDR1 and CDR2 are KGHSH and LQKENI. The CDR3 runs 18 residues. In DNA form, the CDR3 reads TGTGCCAGCTCACCGCCGACAGGGGGGGGCTCTGGGGCCAACGTCCTGACTTTC. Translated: CASSPPTGGGSGANVLTF.

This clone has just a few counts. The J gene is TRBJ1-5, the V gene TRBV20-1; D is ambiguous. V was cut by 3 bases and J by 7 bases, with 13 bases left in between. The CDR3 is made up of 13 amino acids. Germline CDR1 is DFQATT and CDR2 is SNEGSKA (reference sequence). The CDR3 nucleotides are TGCAGTGCTAGTTGGCAGGTCGGCCAGCCCCAGCATTTT. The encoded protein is CSASWQVGQPQHF.

CDR3 DNA: TGTGCCTGGACCGCCGGGACTAGCGGGAAATACAATGAGCAGTTCTTC. Residues: CAWTAGTSGKYNEQFF. V gene TRBV30 combines with J gene TRBJ2-1, with 13 positions matching TRBD2. V was clipped by 4 bases and J by 4 bases; unmatched bases: 7. Germline V CDR1 and CDR2: GTSNPN, SVGIG (reference sequence). The CDR3 consists of 16 residues.

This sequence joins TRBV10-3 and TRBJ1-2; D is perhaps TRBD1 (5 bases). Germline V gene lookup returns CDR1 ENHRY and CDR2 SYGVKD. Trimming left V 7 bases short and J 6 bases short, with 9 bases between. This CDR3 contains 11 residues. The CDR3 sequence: CAINGGNGYTF. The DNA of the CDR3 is TGTGCCATCAACGGGGGGAATGGCTACACCTTC.

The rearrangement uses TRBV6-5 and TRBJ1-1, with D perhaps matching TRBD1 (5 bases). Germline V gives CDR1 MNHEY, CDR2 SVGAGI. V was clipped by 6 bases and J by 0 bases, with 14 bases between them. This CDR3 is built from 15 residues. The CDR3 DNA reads TGTGCCAGCAGGCAGGGTGGTAAGATGAACACTGAAGCTTTCTTT. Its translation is CASRQGGKMNTEAFF.

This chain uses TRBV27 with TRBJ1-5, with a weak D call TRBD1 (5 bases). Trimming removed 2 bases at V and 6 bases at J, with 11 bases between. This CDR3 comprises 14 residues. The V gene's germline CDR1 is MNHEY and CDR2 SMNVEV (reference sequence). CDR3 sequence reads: CASSLPGYGQPQHF. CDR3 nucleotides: TGTGCCAGCAGTTTACCAGGGTACGGTCAGCCCCAGCATTTT.

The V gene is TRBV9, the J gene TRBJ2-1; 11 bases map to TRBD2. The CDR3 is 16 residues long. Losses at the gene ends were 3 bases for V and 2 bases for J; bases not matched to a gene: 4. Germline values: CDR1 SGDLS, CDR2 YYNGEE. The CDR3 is CASSARLAGPYNEQFF. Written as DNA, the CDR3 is TGTGCCAGCAGCGCGCGACTAGCGGGACCCTACAATGAGCAGTTCTTC.

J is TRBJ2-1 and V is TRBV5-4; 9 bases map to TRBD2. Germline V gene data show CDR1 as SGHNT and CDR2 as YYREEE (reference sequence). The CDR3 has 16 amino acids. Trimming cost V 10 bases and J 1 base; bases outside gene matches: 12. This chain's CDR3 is CAFLPPSGVSYNEQFF. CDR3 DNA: TGTGCCTTCCTCCCCCCTAGCGGGGTGTCCTACAATGAGCAGTTCTTC. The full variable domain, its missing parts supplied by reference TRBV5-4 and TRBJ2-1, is ETGVTQSPTHLIKTRGQQVTLRCSSQSGHNTVSWYQQALGQGPQFIFQYYREEENGRGNFPPRFSGLQFPNYSSELNVNALELDDSALYLCAFLPPSGVSYNEQFFGPGTRLTVL.

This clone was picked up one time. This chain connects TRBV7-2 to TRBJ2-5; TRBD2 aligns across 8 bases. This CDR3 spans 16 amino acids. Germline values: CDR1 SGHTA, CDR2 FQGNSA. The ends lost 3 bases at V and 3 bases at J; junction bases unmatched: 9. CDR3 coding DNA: TGTGCCAGCAGCTTTATCGAGCGGGAGAGGGAAGAGACCCAGTACTTC. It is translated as CASSFIEREREETQYF.